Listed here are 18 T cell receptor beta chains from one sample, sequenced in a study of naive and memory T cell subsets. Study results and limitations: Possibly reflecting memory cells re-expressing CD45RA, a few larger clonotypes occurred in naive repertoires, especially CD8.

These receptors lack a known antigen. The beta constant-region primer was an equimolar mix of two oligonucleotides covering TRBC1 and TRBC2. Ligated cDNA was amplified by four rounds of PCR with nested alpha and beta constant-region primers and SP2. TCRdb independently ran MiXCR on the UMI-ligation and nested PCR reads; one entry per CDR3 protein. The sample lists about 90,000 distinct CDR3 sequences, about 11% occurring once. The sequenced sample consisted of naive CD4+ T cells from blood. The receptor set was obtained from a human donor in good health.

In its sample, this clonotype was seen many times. The CDR3 region is CASSTGNQDNEQFF. In nucleotides, the CDR3 is TGTGCCAGCAGTACGGGGAATCAGGACAATGAGCAGTTCTTC. The rearrangement links TRBV6-2 or TRBV6-3 to TRBJ2-1, with a weak D call TRBD2 (5 bases). CDR1 and CDR2 (germline): MNHEY, SVGEGT. The CDR3 consists of 14 residues. V shed 5 bases and J shed 5 bases, with 13 bases lying between them.

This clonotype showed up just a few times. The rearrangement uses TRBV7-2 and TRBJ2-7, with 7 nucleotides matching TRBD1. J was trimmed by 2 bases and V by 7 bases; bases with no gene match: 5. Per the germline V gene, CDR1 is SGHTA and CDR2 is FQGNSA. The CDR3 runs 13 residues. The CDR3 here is CASTTGPTYEQYF. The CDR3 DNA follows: TGTGCCAGCACGACAGGGCCCACCTACGAGCAGTACTTC. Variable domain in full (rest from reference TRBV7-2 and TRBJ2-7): GAGVSQSPSNKVTEKGKDVELRCDPISGHTALYWYRQSLGQGLEFLIYFQGNSAPDKSGLPSDRFSAERTGGSVSTLTIQRTQQEDSAVYLCASTTGPTYEQYFGPGTRLTVT.

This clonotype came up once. The CDR3 loop is CASSGTLGRTSGSSYNEQFF. DNA for the CDR3: TGTGCCAGTAGTGGCACGCTTGGGCGGACTAGCGGGAGTTCCTACAATGAGCAGTTCTTC. The chain carries TRBV19 and TRBJ2-1; TRBD2 matches 13 bases. There are 20 residues in the CDR3. V shed 5 bases, J shed 1 base, and the junction held 14 bases outside the gene matches. Germline CDR1 LNHDA, CDR2 SQIVND (reference sequence).

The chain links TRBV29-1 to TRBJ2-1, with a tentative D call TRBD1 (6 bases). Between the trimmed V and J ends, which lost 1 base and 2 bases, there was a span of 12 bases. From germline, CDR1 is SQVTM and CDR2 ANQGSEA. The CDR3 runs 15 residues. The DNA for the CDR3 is TGCAGCGTTGAAGGTCCTAAGGGGGCCTACAATGAGCAGTTCTTC. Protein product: CSVEGPKGAYNEQFF.

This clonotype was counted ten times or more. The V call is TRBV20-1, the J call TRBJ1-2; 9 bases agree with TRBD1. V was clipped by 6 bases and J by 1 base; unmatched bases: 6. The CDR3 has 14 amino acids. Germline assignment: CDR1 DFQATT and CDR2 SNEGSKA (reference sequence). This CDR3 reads CSARTGVYNYGYTF. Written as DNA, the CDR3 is TGCAGTGCCCGGACAGGGGTTTATAACTATGGCTACACCTTC.

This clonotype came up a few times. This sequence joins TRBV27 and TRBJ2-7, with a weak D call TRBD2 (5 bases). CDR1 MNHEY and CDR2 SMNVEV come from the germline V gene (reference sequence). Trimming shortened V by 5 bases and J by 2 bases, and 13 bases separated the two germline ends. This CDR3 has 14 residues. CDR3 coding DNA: TGTGCCAGCAGTACACTAGGCCCTACCTACGAGCAGTACTTC. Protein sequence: CASSTLGPTYEQYF.

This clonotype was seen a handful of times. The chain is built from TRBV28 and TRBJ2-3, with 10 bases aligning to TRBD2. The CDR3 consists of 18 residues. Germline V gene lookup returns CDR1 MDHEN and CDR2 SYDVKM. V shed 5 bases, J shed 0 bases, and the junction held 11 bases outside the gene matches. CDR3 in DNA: TGTGCCAGCAGTCCCCTCCGCAGCGGGGGGGTCAGCACAGATACGCAGTATTTT. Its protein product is CASSPLRSGGVSTDTQYF. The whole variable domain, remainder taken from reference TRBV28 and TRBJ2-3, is DVKVTQSSRYLVKRTGEKVFLECVQDMDHENMFWYRQDPGLGLRLIYFSYDVKMKEKGDIPEGYSVSREKKERFSLILESASTNQTSMYLCASSPLRSGGVSTDTQYFGPGTRLTVL.

CDR3 sequence reads: CASSQGGGETQYF. The CDR3 bases are TGTGCCAGCAGCCAGGGGGGCGGAGAGACCCAGTACTTC. The chain joins TRBV3-1 to TRBJ2-5; D may be TRBD1 or TRBD2 (6 bases each). Germline-derived CDR1 and CDR2 are LGHDT and YNNKEL (reference sequence). Trimming left V 3 bases short and J 4 bases short, with 9 bases between. The CDR3 sequence is 13 residues long.

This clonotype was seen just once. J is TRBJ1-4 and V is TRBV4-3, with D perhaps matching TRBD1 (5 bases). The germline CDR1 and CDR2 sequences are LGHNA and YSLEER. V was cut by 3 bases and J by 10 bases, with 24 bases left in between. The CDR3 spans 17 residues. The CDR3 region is CASSHDYRGRRPGKLFF. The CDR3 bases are TGCGCCAGCAGCCATGACTACCGGGGCAGAAGGCCGGGAAAACTGTTTTTT.

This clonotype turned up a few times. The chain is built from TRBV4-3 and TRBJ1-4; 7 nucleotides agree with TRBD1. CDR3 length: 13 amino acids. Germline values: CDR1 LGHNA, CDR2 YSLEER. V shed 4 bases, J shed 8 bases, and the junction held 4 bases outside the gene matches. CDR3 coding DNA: TGCGCCAGCAGCCCAGGGGGGTACGAAAAACTGTTTTTT. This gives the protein CASSPGGYEKLFF.

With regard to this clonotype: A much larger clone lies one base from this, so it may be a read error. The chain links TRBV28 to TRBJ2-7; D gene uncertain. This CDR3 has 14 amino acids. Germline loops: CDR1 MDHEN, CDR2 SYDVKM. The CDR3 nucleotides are TGTGCCAGCAGTTTGGCACAGCCGTCCTACGAGAAGTACTTC. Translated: CASSLAQPSYEKYF.

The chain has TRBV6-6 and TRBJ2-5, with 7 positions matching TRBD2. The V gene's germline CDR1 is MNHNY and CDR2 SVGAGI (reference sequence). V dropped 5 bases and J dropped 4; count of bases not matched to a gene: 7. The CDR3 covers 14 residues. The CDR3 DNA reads TGTGCCAGCAGTCAACCCGGCGGGAGAGAGACCCAGTACTTC. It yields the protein CASSQPGGRETQYF.

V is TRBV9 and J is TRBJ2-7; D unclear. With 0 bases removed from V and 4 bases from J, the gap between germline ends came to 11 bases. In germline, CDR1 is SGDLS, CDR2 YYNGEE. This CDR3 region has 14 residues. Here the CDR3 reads CASSVAVHDYEQYF. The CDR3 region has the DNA TGTGCCAGCAGCGTAGCTGTCCACGATTACGAGCAGTACTTC.

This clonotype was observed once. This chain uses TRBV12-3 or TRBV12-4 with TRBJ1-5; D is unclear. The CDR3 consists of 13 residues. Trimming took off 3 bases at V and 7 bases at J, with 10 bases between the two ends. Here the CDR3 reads CASSFRGVQPQHF. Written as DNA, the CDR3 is TGTGCCAGCAGTTTCCGGGGAGTCCAGCCCCAGCATTTT.

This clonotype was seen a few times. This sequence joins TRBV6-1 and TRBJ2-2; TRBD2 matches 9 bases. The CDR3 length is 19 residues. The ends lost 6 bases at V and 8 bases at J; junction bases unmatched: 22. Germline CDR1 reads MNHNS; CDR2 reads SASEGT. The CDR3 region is CASRVPVGAVVAGAGELFF. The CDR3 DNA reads TGTGCCAGCAGAGTCCCCGTTGGGGCGGTGGTAGCGGGGGCGGGGGAGCTGTTTTTT.

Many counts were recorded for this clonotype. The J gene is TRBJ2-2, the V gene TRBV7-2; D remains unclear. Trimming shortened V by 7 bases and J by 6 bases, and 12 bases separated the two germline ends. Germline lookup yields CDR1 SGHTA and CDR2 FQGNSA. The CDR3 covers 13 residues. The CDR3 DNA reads TGTGCCAGCACACACTATTTGTCCGGGGAGCTGTTTTTT. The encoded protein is CASTHYLSGELFF.

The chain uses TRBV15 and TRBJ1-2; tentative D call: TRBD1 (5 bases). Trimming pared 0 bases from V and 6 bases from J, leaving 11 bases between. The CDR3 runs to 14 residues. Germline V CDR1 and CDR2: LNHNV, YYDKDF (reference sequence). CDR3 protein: CATSRDRRDNGYTF. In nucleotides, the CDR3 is TGTGCCACCAGCAGAGATCGCAGGGATAATGGCTACACCTTC. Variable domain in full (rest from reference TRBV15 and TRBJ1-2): DAMVIQNPRYQVTQFGKPVTLSCSQTLNHNVMYWYQQKSSQAPKLLFHYYDKDFNNEADTPDNFQSRRPNTSFCFLDIRSPGLGDTAMYLCATSRDRRDNGYTFGSGTRLTVV.

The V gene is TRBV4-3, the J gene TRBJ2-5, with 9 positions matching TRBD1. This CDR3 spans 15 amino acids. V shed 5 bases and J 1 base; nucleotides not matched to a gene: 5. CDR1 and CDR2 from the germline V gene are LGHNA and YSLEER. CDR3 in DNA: TGCGCCAGCAGCGGACAGGGGTTGGTCCAAGAGACCCAGTACTTC. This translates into CASSGQGLVQETQYF.